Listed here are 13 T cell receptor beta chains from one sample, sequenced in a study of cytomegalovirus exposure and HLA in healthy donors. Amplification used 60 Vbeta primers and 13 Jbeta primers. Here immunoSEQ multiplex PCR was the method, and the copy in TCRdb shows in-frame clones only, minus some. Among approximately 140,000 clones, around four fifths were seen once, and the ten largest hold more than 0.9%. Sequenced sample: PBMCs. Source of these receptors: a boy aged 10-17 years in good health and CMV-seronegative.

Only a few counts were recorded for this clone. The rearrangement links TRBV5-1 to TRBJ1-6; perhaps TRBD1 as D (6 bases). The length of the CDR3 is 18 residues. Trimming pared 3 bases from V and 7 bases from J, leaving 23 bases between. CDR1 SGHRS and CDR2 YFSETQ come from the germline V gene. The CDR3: CASSSSVQGLASNSPLHF. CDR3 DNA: TGCGCCAGCAGCTCGTCTGTACAGGGTTTGGCAAGCAATTCACCCCTCCACTTT.

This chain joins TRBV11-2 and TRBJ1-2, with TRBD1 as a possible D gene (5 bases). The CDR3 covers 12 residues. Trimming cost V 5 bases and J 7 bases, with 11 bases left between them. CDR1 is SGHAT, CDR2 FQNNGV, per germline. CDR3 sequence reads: CASSLTGAGYTF. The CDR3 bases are TGTGCCAGCAGCCTCACAGGCGCTGGCTACACCTTC.

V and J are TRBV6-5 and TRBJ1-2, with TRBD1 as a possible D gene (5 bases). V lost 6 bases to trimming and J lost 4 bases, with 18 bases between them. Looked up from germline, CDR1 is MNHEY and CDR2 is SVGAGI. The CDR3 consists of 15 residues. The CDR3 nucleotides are TGTGCCAGCAGCTCAACAGTCGGGGGTTCCTATGGCTACACCTTC. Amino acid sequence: CASSSTVGGSYGYTF.

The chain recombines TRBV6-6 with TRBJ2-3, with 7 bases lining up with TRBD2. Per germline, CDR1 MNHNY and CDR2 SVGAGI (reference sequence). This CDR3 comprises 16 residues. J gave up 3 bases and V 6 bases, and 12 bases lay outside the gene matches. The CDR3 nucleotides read TGTGCCAGCAGCTCCGGACTAGGAGGACCAACAGATACGCAGTATTTT. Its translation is CASSSGLGGPTDTQYF.

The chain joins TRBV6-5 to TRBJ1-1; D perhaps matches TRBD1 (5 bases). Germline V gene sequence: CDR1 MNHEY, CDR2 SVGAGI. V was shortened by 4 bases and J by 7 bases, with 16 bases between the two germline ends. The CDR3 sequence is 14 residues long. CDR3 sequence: CASSFRVPPREAFF. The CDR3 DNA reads TGTGCCAGCAGTTTCAGGGTCCCCCCTCGTGAAGCTTTCTTT.

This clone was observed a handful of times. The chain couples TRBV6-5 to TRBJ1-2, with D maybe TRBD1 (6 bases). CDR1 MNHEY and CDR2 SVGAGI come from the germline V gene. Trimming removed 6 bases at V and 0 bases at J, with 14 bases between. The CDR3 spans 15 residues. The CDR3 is CASRTKDRANYGYTF. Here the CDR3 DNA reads TGTGCCAGCAGAACAAAGGACAGAGCTAACTATGGCTACACCTTC.

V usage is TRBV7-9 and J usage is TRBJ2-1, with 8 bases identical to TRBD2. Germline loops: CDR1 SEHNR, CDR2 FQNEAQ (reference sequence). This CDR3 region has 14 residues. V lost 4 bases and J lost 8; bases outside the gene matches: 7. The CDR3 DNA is TGTGCCAGCAGCTCCTCGGGGGGGGGCCATGAGCAGTTCTTC. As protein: CASSSSGGGHEQFF.

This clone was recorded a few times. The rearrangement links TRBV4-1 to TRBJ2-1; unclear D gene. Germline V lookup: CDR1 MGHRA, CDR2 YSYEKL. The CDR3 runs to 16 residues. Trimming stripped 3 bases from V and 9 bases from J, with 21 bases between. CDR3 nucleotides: TGCGCCAGCAGCCAGAATCTTGCTGGAGAGGATCCTGAGCAGTTCTTC. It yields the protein CASSQNLAGEDPEQFF.

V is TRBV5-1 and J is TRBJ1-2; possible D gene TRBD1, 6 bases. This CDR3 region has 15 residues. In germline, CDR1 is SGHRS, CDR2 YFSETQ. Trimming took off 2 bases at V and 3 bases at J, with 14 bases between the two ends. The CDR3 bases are TGCGCCAGCAGCTTTAACAGGGCTGGTGACTATGGCTACACCTTC. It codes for CASSFNRAGDYGYTF.

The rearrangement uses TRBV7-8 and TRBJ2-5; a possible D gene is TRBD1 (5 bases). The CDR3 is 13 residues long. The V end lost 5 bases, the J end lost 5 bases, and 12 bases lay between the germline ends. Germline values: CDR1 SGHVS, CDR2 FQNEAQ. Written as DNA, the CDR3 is TGTGCCAGCAGCCCCCAGGGTAGTGAGACCCAGTACTTC. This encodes CASSPQGSETQYF.

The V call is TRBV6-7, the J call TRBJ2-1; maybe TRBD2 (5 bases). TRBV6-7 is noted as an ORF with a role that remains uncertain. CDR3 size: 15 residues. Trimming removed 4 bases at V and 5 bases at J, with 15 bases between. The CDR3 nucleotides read TGTGCCAGCAGTTTTCGGCGAACGCGGGACAATGAGCAGTTCTTC. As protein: CASSFRRTRDNEQFF.

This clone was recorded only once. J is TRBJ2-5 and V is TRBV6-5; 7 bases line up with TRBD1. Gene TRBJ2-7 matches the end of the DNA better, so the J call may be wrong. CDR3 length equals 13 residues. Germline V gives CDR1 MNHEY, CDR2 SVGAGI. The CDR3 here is CASTNRGSYEQYF. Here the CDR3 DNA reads TGTGCCAGCACTAACAGGGGATCCTACGAGCAGTACTTC.

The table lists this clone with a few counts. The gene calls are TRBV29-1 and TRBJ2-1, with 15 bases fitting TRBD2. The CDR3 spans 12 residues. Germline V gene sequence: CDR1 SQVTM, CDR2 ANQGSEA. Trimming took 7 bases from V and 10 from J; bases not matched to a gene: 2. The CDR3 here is CSAGLAGGEQFF. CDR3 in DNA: TGCAGCGCTGGACTAGCGGGAGGGGAGCAGTTCTTC.